The following is a TCR beta chain sequence with its context. No antigen is known for it. These data come from a study of shared clonotypes between healthy human individuals. General study findings and limits: Among a handful of donors, approximately 5% of naive CD4 clonotypes were found in common.

Germline V lookup: CDR1 SGHAT, CDR2 FQDESV (reference sequence). V dropped 2 bases and J dropped 8 bases, with 12 bases sitting between them. CDR3 size: 13 residues. Produced via immunoSEQ multiplex PCR; TCRdb's table is partial and in-frame only. Among approximately 1.1 million clones, about four fifths were seen once, and the ten largest hold more than 0.45%. Source material: memory CD4+ T cells from PBMCs. Indicated subset: CD45RA-negative fraction. The TCR sequence derives from a young man in good health. Some clones in this sample may be carry-over from other donors' samples. The V gene is TRBV11-1, the J gene TRBJ1-2; possible D gene TRBD1, 5 bases. The CDR3 DNA sequence: TGTGCCAGCAGCTTACTTGGACAAGAGGGCTACACCTTC. Translation: CASSLLGQEGYTF.